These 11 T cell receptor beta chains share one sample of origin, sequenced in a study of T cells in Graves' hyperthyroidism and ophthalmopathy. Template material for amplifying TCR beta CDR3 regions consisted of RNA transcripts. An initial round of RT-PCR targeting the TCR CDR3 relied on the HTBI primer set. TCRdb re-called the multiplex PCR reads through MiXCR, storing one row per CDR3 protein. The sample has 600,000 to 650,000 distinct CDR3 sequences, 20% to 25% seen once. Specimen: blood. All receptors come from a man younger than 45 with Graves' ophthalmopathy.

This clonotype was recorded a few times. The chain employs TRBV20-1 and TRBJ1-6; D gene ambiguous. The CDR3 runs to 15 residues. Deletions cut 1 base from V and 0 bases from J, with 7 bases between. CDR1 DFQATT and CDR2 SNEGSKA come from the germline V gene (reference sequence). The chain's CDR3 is CSARVGSSYNSPLHF. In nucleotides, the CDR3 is TGCAGTGCTAGAGTGGGGAGCTCCTATAATTCACCCCTCCACTTT.

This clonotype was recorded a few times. This CDR3 reads CASSQYSTYEQYF. For the CDR3, the DNA is TGCGCCAGCAGTCAATACTCAACCTACGAGCAGTACTTC. The chain uses TRBV4-1 and TRBJ2-7; D remains ambiguous. Trimming took 6 bases from V and 2 from J, leaving 11 bases between them. Germline V lookup: CDR1 MGHRA, CDR2 YSYEKL. The CDR3 loop spans 13 amino acids.

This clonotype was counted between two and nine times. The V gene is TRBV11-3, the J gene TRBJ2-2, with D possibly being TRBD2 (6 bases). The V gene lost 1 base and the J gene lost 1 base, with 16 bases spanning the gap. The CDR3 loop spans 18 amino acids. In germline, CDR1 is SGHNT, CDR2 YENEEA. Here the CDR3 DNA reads TGTGCCAGCAGCTTAGGCGAGTTTGGTAGCGGGAACACCGGGGAGCTGTTTTTT. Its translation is CASSLGEFGSGNTGELFF.

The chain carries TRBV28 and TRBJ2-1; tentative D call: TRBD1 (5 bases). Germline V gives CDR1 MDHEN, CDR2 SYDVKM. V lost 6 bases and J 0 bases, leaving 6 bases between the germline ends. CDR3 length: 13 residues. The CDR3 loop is CASSRASYNEQFF. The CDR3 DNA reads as TGTGCCAGCAGCAGGGCCTCCTACAATGAGCAGTTCTTC.

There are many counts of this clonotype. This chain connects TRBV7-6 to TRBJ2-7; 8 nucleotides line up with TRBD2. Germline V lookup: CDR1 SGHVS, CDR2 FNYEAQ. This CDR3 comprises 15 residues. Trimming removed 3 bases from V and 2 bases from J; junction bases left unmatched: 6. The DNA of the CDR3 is TGTGCCAGCAGCTTGTCCTCGGGAGGGCCCTACGAGCAGTACTTC. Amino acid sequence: CASSLSSGGPYEQYF.

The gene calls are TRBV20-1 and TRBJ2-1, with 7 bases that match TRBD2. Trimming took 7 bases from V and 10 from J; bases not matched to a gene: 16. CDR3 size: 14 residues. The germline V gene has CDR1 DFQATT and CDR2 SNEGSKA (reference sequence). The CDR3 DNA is TGCAGTGTTCTGGGACTAAGTGCATCAGGGGAGCAGTTCTTC. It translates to CSVLGLSASGEQFF.

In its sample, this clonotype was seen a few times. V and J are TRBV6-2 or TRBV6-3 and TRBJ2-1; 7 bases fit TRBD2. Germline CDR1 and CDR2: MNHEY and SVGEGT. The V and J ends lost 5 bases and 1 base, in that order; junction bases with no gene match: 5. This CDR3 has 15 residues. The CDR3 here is CASSLLAHSYNEQFF. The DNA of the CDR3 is TGTGCCAGCAGTCTACTAGCGCATTCCTACAATGAGCAGTTCTTC.

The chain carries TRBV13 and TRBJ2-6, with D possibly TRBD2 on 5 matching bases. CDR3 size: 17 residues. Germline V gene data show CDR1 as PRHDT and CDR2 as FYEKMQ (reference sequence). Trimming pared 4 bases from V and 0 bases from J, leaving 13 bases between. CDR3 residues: CASSSPTGSSGANVLTF. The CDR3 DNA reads TGTGCCAGCAGCTCACCGACGGGGAGCTCTGGGGCCAACGTCCTGACTTTC.

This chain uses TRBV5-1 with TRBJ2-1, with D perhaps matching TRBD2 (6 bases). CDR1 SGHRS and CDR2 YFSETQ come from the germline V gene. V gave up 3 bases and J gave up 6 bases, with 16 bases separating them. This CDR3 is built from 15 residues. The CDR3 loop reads CASSSAGTLSNEQFF. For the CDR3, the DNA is TGCGCCAGCAGCTCGGCCGGGACTCTTTCCAATGAGCAGTTCTTC. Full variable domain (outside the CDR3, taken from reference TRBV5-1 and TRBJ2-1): KAGVTQTPRYLIKTRGQQVTLSCSPISGHRSVSWYQQTPGQGLQFLFEYFSETQRNKGNFPGRFSGRQFSNSRSEMNVSTLELGDSALYLCASSSAGTLSNEQFFGPGTRLTVL.

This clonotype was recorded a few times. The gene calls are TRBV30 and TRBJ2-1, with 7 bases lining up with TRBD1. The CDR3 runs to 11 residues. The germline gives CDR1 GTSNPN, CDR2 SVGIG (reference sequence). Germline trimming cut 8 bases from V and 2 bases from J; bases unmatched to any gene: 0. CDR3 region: CATGAYNEQFF. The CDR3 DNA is TGTGCCACAGGGGCCTACAATGAGCAGTTCTTC.

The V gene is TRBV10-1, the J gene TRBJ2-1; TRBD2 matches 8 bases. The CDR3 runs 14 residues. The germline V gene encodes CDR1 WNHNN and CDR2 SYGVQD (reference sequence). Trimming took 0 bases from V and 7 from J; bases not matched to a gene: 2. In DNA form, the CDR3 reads TGCGCCAGCAGTGAGTCGGTAGCGGGAAATGAGCAGTTCTTC. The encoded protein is CASSESVAGNEQFF.